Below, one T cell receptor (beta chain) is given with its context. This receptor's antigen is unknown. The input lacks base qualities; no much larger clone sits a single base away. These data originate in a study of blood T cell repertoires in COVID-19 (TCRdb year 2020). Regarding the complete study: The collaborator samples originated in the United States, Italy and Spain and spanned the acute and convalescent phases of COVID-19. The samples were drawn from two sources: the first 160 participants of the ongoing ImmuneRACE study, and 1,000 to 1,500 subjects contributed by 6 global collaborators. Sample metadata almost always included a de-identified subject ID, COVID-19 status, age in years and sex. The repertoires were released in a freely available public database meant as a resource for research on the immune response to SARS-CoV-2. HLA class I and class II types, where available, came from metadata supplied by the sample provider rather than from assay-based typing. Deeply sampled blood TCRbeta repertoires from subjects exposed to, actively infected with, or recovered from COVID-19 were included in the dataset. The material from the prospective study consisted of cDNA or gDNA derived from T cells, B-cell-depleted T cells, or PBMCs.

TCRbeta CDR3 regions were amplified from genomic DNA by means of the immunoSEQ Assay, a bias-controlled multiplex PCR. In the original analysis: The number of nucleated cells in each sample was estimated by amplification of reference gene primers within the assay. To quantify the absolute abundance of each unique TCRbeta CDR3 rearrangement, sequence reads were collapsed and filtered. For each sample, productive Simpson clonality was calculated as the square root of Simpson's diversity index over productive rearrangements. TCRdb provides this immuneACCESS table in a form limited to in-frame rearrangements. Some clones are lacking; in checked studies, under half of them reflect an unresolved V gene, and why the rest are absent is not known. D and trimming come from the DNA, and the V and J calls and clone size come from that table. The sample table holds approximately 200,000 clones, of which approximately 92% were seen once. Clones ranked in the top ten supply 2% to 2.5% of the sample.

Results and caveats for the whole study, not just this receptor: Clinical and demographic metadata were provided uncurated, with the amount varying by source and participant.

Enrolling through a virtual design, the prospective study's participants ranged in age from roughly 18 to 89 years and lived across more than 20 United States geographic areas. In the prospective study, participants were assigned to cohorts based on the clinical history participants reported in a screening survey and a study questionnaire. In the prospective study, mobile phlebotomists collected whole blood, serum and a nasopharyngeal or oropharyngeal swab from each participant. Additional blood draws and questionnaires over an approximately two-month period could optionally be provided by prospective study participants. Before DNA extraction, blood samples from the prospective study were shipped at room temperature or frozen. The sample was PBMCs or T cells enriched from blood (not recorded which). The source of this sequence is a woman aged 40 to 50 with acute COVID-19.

For the CDR3, the sequence is CASSSTGGSYEQYF. The DNA sequence is given as TGTGCCAGCAGCTCTACAGGTGGGTCCTACGAGCAGTACTTC. In this chain, TRBV7-9 is recombined with TRBJ2-7, and possibly TRBD1, on 5 matching bases. From the cysteine through the phenylalanine, the CDR3 covers 14 amino acids. Kept here is only the CDR3 DNA, which spans 42 bases and is read in frame from base 1. Trimming costs V 4 bases and J 1 base, and their ends lie 11 bases apart. The germline V gene (reference sequence) specifies SEHNR as CDR1 and FQNEAQ as CDR2. The entire variable domain, with the stretches around the CDR3 drawn from the reference TRBV7-9 and TRBJ2-7 proteins, is DTGVSQNPRHKITKRGQNVTFRCDPISEHNRLYWYRQTLGQGPEFLTYFQNEAQLEKSRLLSDRFSAERPKGSFSTLEIQRTEQGDSAMYLCASSSTGGSYEQYFGPGTRLTVT.